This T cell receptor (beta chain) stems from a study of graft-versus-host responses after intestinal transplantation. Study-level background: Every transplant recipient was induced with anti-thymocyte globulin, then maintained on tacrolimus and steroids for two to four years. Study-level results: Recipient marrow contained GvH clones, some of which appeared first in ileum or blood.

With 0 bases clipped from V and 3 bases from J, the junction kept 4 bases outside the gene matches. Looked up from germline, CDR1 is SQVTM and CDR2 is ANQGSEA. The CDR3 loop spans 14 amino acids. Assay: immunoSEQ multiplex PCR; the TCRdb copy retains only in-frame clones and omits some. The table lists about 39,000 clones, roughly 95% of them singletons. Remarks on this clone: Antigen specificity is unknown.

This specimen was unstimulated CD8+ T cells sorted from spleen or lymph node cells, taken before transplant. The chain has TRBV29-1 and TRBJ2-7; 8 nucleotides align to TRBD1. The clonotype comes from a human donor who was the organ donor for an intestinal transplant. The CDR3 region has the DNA TGCAGCGTTGAAGATCCCGGGACAGGCTACGAGCAGTACTTC. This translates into CSVEDPGTGYEQYF.